These 12 T cell receptor beta chains originate from one sample sequenced in a study of cytomegalovirus exposure and HLA in healthy donors. PCR was performed using 60 Vbeta and 13 Jbeta primers. Sequencing used immunoSEQ multiplex PCR; TCRdb keeps in-frame clones, though not all of them. The sample lists 150,000 to 200,000 clones, over 70% occurring once. Sequencing was done on a sample of PBMCs. The receptors originated from a woman in her twenties or thirties in good health and CMV-seronegative.

CDR3 bases: TGTGCCAGCAGCTTGGTGGGGGCGATGGGGCAAATGAACACTGAAGCTTTCTTT. This sequence encodes CASSLVGAMGQMNTEAFF. The V and J genes are TRBV5-6 and TRBJ1-1; possibly TRBD1 for D (6 bases). The CDR3 is made up of 18 amino acids. From germline, CDR1 is SGHDT and CDR2 YYEEEE. Between the trimmed V and J ends, which lost 0 bases and 0 bases, there was a span of 18 bases.

The chain links TRBV6-1 to TRBJ2-7; 8 bases align to TRBD1. Germline CDR1 reads MNHNS; CDR2 reads SASEGT. This CDR3 is 14 amino acids long. J gave up 6 bases and V 7 bases, and 11 bases lay outside the gene matches. The CDR3 reads CASTPTRTGSEQYF. The CDR3 DNA is TGTGCCAGCACCCCCACTCGGACAGGGAGCGAGCAGTACTTC.

This rearrangement joins TRBV19 to TRBJ1-5; D is undetermined. Trimming stripped 6 bases from V and 2 bases from J, with 8 bases between. CDR1 LNHDA and CDR2 SQIVND come from the germline V gene (reference sequence). The CDR3 totals 13 residues. The CDR3 sequence: CASSGMGNQPQHF. As DNA, the CDR3 is TGTGCCAGTAGCGGGATGGGCAATCAGCCCCAGCATTTT.

V is TRBV4-2 and J is TRBJ1-4; no reliable D call. The CDR3 runs 16 residues. Trimming took off 3 bases at V and 0 bases at J, with 11 bases between the two ends. Germline V gene sequence: CDR1 LGHNA, CDR2 YNFKEQ. The CDR3 sequence: CASSQAFATTNEKLFF. The DNA of the CDR3 is TGTGCCAGCAGCCAGGCCTTCGCCACAACTAATGAAAAACTGTTTTTT.

In nucleotides, the CDR3 is TGTGCCAGCAGTGAATATGCCCGGCCCAGACTTTACGAGCAGTACTTC. Translation: CASSEYARPRLYEQYF. V is TRBV25-1 and J is TRBJ2-5; D is ambiguous. Matching the DNA end better, TRBJ2-7 makes the J call doubtful. Germline V gene data show CDR1 as MGHDK and CDR2 as SYGVNS. The CDR3 has 16 residues.

The chain is built from TRBV7-2 and TRBJ2-7, with a possible D match to TRBD2 (7 bases). Germline V gene sequence: CDR1 SGHTA, CDR2 FQGNSA. The CDR3 is 13 residues long. Deletions cut 6 bases from V and 5 bases from J, with 14 bases between. DNA of the CDR3: TGTGCCAGCAGGTCGGGGGGCCGGGACGAGCAGTACTTC. Its protein product is CASRSGGRDEQYF.

This chain uses TRBV18 with TRBJ1-1, with 9 bases matching TRBD1. The CDR3 runs 17 residues. V was clipped by 5 bases and J by 4 bases; unmatched bases: 14. Per germline, CDR1 KGHSH and CDR2 LQKENI. The CDR3 sequence: CASSASPTGGRGTEAFF. CDR3 nucleotide sequence: TGTGCCAGCTCAGCGAGCCCTACAGGGGGCCGGGGCACTGAAGCTTTCTTT.

This chain links TRBV5-4 with TRBJ1-1; TRBD1 might be the D (6 bases). The V gene's germline CDR1 is SGHNT and CDR2 YYREEE (reference sequence). The CDR3 has 15 amino acids. Trimming stripped 0 bases from V and 1 base from J, with 10 bases between. This CDR3 is CASSLEGTRNTEAFF. The CDR3, as DNA: TGTGCCAGCAGCTTGGAGGGGACAAGGAACACTGAAGCTTTCTTT.

The rearrangement joins TRBV4-1 to TRBJ2-7; D unresolved. The CDR3 has 14 amino acids. Germline V gives CDR1 MGHRA, CDR2 YSYEKL. V gave up 1 base and J gave up 3 bases, with 10 bases separating them. CDR3: CASSQATHGYEQYF. The CDR3 nucleotides read TGCGCCAGCAGCCAAGCCACCCACGGCTACGAGCAGTACTTC.

The chain links TRBV5-4 to TRBJ2-7; 10 bases agree with TRBD1. This CDR3 has 14 residues. Germline CDR1 SGHNT, CDR2 YYREEE (reference sequence). Unmatched junction bases numbered 6, after V lost 4 bases and J lost 5 bases. This chain's CDR3 is CASSIRDRGHEQYF. The DNA for the CDR3 is TGTGCCAGCAGCATCCGGGACAGGGGTCACGAGCAGTACTTC.

This clone was seen only once. This chain joins TRBV2 and TRBJ2-3, with D maybe TRBD1 (5 bases). This CDR3 region has 14 residues. CDR1 and CDR2 (germline): SNHLY, FYNNEI. V dropped 6 bases and J dropped 1 base, with 11 bases sitting between them. The CDR3 nucleotides are TGTGCCAGCAGGTCACAGGTGGGCACAGATACGCAGTATTTT. Its translation is CASRSQVGTDTQYF.

The chain uses TRBV19 and TRBJ2-1, with D uncertain. There are 14 residues in the CDR3. Trimming removed 5 bases from V and 1 base from J, with 9 bases in between. Germline assignment: CDR1 LNHDA and CDR2 SQIVND (reference sequence). The CDR3 sequence is CASSPRNSYNEQFF. CDR3 in DNA: TGTGCCAGTAGTCCGAGGAATTCCTACAATGAGCAGTTCTTC.